The rows below give T cell receptor beta chains drawn from one sample of a study of blood T cell repertoires in COVID-19. The table came from immunoSEQ multiplex PCR; TCRdb's copy has only in-frame clones and leaves some out. In the table there are about 170,000 clones, around 81% of which are singletons. Material for sequencing was peripheral blood. Receptors were obtained from a woman at least 80 years old with COVID-19, enrolled during active disease. Both conserved end residues are part of each CDR3. D genes are given only for firm matches. Clone size is shown for a subset of rows, as once, few, many or a class of expanded clone.

j_gene: TRBJ1-2; v_gene: TRBV9; d_gene: NA; len: 15; abundance: NA; CDR3nt: TGTGCCAGCAGCGTAGGAGGGAACCTCGCGTATGGCTACACCTTC; CDR3aa: CASSVGGNLAYGYTF
j_gene: TRBJ1-5; v_gene: TRBV2; d_gene: TRBD1; len: 13; abundance: NA; CDR3nt: TGTGCCAGCATGGAACAGGGGAATCAGCCCCAGCATTTT; CDR3aa: CASMEQGNQPQHF
j_gene: TRBJ2-3; v_gene: TRBV18; d_gene: TRBD2; len: 14; abundance: NA; CDR3nt: TGTGCCAGCTCACCAGGGACTAGCGTAGATACGCAGTATTTT; CDR3aa: CASSPGTSVDTQYF
j_gene: TRBJ2-3; v_gene: TRBV5-4; d_gene: TRBD2; len: 17; abundance: NA; CDR3nt: TGTGCCAGCAGCTCGCAGACTAGCGGGAGAAGCACAGATACGCAGTATTTT; CDR3aa: CASSSQTSGRSTDTQYF
j_gene: TRBJ1-1; v_gene: TRBV6-6; d_gene: NA; len: 13; abundance: NA; CDR3nt: TGTGCCAGCAGTCCCCAGCTCGGAGCTGAAGCTTTCTTT; CDR3aa: CASSPQLGAEAFF
j_gene: TRBJ1-2; v_gene: TRBV12-5; d_gene: TRBD1; len: 15; abundance: NA; CDR3nt: TGTGCTAGTGGTTTGCCACGGACAGGGCACTATGGCTACACCTTC; CDR3aa: CASGLPRTGHYGYTF
j_gene: TRBJ1-2; v_gene: TRBV7-7; d_gene: NA; len: 15; abundance: NA; CDR3nt: TGTGCTAGCAGCTTAAAACAGGGCTGCCCTTATGGCTACACCTTC; CDR3aa: CASSLKQGCPYGYTF
j_gene: TRBJ2-3; v_gene: TRBV11-1; d_gene: NA; len: 13; abundance: few; CDR3nt: TGTGCCAGCACCCCCGGGGTGGGGGGTGCGCAGTATTTT; CDR3aa: CASTPGVGGAQYF
j_gene: TRBJ2-4; v_gene: TRBV4-1; d_gene: NA; len: 15; abundance: NA; CDR3nt: TGCGCCAGCAGCCAAGAGTGGGGAGTGCGGAACATTCAGTACTTC; CDR3aa: CASSQEWGVRNIQYF
j_gene: TRBJ2-2; v_gene: TRBV24-1; d_gene: TRBD2; len: 19; abundance: once; CDR3nt: TGTGCCACCAGTGACCAACTGACTAGCGGGAGAACGAACACCGGGGAGCTGTTTTTT; CDR3aa: CATSDQLTSGRTNTGELFF
j_gene: TRBJ1-1; v_gene: TRBV28; d_gene: NA; len: 11; abundance: NA; CDR3nt: TGTGCCAGCACTAAGGGGTCTGAAGCTTTCTTT; CDR3aa: CASTKGSEAFF
j_gene: TRBJ2-5; v_gene: TRBV18; d_gene: TRBD1; len: 15; abundance: NA; CDR3nt: TGTGCCAGCTCCCCCGGGACAGGGTTTACCGAGACCCAGTACTTC; CDR3aa: CASSPGTGFTETQYF
j_gene: TRBJ2-3; v_gene: TRBV5-4; d_gene: NA; len: 16; abundance: once; CDR3nt: TGTGCCAGCAGCTTGGCTAGACAGGGAGGAGGCGATACGCAGTATTTT; CDR3aa: CASSLARQGGGDTQYF
j_gene: TRBJ2-7; v_gene: TRBV5-4; d_gene: TRBD2; len: 16; abundance: once; CDR3nt: TGTGCCAGCAGCTTGGGGCTAACGGGGGGTTCCTACGAGCAGTACTTC; CDR3aa: CASSLGLTGGSYEQYF
j_gene: TRBJ1-2; v_gene: TRBV7-2; d_gene: NA; len: 12; abundance: NA; CDR3nt: TGTGCCAGCAGCTTCGGGGTCTATGGCTACACCTTC; CDR3aa: CASSFGVYGYTF
j_gene: TRBJ1-1; v_gene: TRBV6-5; d_gene: NA; len: 12; abundance: NA; CDR3nt: TGTGCCAGCAGGATAACAGGATCTGAAGCTTTCTTT; CDR3aa: CASRITGSEAFF
j_gene: TRBJ2-6; v_gene: TRBV5-1; d_gene: NA; len: 15; abundance: NA; CDR3nt: TGCGCCAGCAGCTTGGGGGCCTCTGGGGCCAACGTCCTGACTTTC; CDR3aa: CASSLGASGANVLTF
j_gene: TRBJ2-7; v_gene: TRBV5-1; d_gene: TRBD2; len: 16; abundance: few; CDR3nt: TGCGCCAGCAGCTTAACATTAGCGGGAGCGACCTACGAGCAGTACTTC; CDR3aa: CASSLTLAGATYEQYF